This T cell receptor (beta chain) originates from a study of blood T cell repertoires in COVID-19. Study overall: Material from acute and convalescent COVID-19 was sourced from the United States, Italy and Spain.

Authors' analysis steps: Nucleated cell counts were estimated from reference gene primer amplification. Assay used: immunoSEQ multiplex PCR; TCRdb lists only in-frame clones, some missing. That table furnishes V, J and clone size, whereas the DNA furnished D and trimming. The sample contains under 200,000 clones, about nine tenths of which appear only once. The sequenced sample was peripheral blood. The clonotype was recovered from a woman aged 70-85 years with acute or convalescent COVID-19.

This CDR3 reads CASSLGLPSTDTQYF. The CDR3 nucleotides read TGCGCCAGCAGCTTGGGACTCCCGAGCACAGATACGCAGTATTTT. The J gene is TRBJ2-3, the V gene TRBV5-1; no clear D. CDR1 and CDR2 from the germline V gene are SGHRS and YFSETQ. V lost 0 bases and J 0 bases, leaving 8 bases between the germline ends. The CDR3 totals 15 residues. Complete variable domain (other parts from reference TRBV5-1 and TRBJ2-3): KAGVTQTPRYLIKTRGQQVTLSCSPISGHRSVSWYQQTPGQGLQFLFEYFSETQRNKGNFPGRFSGRQFSNSRSEMNVSTLELGDSALYLCASSLGLPSTDTQYFGPGTRLTVL.